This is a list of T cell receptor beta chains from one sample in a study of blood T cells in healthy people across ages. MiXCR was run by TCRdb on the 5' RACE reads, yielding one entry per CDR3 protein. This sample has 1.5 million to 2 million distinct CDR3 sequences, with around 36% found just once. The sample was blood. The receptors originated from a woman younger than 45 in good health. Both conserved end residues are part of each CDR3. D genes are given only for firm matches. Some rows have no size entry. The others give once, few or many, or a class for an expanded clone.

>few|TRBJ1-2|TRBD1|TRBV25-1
TGTGCCAGCACCGAACAGGGGCGCGGCTACACCTTC
CASTEQGRGYTF
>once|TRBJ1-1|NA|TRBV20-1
TGCAGTGCTACTTTCAGGGTGAGGACTGAAGCTTTCTTT
CSATFRVRTEAFF
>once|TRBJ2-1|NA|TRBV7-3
TGTGCCAGCAGCTCCGGCAACGGGGCGTACAATGAGCAGTTCTTC
CASSSGNGAYNEQFF
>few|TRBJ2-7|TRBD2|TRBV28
TGTGCCAGCAGTCGTCTCGGGGGGGCACAGTACTTC
CASSRLGGAQYF
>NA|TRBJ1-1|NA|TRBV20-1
TGCAGTGCCCCCGGCGGGTTAACCATGAACACTGAAGCTTTCTTT
CSAPGGLTMNTEAFF
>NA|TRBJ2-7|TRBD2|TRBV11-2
TGTGCCAGCAGCTCCGGGACTAGCGGGGGGCTGAGCTCCTACGAGCAGTACTTC
CASSSGTSGGLSSYEQYF
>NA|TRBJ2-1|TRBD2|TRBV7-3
TGTGCCAGCAGCTTAAAAGCGGGAGTCTACAATGAGCAGTTCTTC
CASSLKAGVYNEQFF
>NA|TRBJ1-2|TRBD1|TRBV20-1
TGCAGTGCTAGAGACTCCGGGACAGCTGTAAACTATGGCTACACCTTC
CSARDSGTAVNYGYTF
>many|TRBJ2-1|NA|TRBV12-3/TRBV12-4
TGTGCCAGCAGCATCTCAGGGCGCTCCTACAATGAGCAGTTCTTC
CASSISGRSYNEQFF
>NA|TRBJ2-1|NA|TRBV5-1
TGCGCCAGCCGGATCGGGGGGACACCCAATGAGCAGTTCTTC
CASRIGGTPNEQFF
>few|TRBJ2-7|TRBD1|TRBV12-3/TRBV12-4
TGTGCCAGCAGTTTAAGGGACAGCGACTACGAGCAGTACTTC
CASSLRDSDYEQYF
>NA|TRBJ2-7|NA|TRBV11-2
TGTGCCAGCAGCTTAGTAGATGCGGTACCCTACGAGCAGTACTTC
CASSLVDAVPYEQYF
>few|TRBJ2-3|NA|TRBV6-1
TGTGCCAGCAGAGAAATCACAGATACGCAGTATTTT
CASREITDTQYF
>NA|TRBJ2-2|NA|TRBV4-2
TGTGCCAGCAGCCAAGAGGGGGTAGCGGCGAACACCGGGGAGCTGTTTTTT
CASSQEGVAANTGELFF